These 22 T cell receptor beta chains were all obtained from the same sample, sequenced in a study of CD8+ T cells in alopecia areata. Sequencing relied on a cDNA template that was reverse transcribed from extracted RNA. TCRdb keeps only in-frame clones here, not all; method: immunoSEQ multiplex PCR. Sampling found about 120,000 clones, none seen once. The sample taken for sequencing was lesional skin. The source of these receptors is a C3H/HeJ mouse with alopecia areata. MHC haplotype of the mouse line: H2-k.

This clone was seen a handful of times. Here the gene names and germline are mouse. The CDR3 is cut off 4 residues early in the read; its end comes from the germline J gene. The V and J genes are TRBV13-3 and TRBJ1-1, with a possible D match to TRBD1 (5 bases). Germline-derived CDR1 and CDR2 are NNHDY and SYVADS. Trimming removed 8 bases at V and 4 bases at J, with 12 bases between. CDR3 length equals 12 residues. CDR3 region: CASGRGGTEVFF. CDR3 bases read: TGTGCCAGTGGACGGGGGGGCACA.

With regard to this clone: Mouse gene names and germline throughout. Sequencing ends 4 residues short of the CDR3 end; the germline J gene provides the rest. The J gene is TRBJ2-5, the V gene TRBV17, with a possible D match to TRBD2 (6 bases). Germline V gene data show CDR1 as MNHDT and CDR2 as YYDKIL. The CDR3 extends over 16 amino acids. Between the trimmed V and J ends, which lost 0 bases and 2 bases, there was a span of 12 bases. CDR3 bases read: TGTGCTAGCAGTAGAGATCTCCGGGACTTCCAAGAC. Translated, it gives CASSRDLRDFQD. The whole CDR3 protein reads CASSRDLRDFQDTQYF. Using reference TRBV17 and TRBJ2-5 for the parts outside the CDR3, the full variable domain is DTTVKQNPRYKLARVGKPVNLICSQTMNHDTMYWYQKKPNQAPKLLLFYYDKILNREADTFEKFQSSRPNNSFCSLYIGSAGLEYSAMYLCASSRDLRDFQDTQYFGPGTRLLVL.

To note about this clone: Genes and germline come from the mouse. The missing CDR3 end, 4 residues past where the read stops, is filled in from the germline J gene. The gene calls are TRBV13-2 and TRBJ2-4; 9 bases line up with TRBD2. Losses at the gene ends were 5 bases for V and 0 bases for J; bases not matched to a gene: 10. CDR1 and CDR2 from the germline V gene are NNHNN and SYGAGS (reference sequence). CDR3 length: 17 amino acids. Incomplete CDR3 DNA: TGTGCCAGCGGCCTCGGACTGGGGATCCTTAGTCAAAAC. Its translation is CASGLGLGILSQN. The complete CDR3 protein is CASGLGLGILSQNTLYF.

Concerning this clone itself: Mouse names are used for the genes. The read terminates 4 residues before the CDR3 end, so the remaining end is supplied by the germline J gene. J is TRBJ2-1 and V is TRBV5; 10 bases agree with TRBD2. The CDR3 spans 16 residues. The germline gives CDR1 LGHNA, CDR2 YNLKQL (reference sequence). V dropped 2 bases and J dropped 3; count of bases not matched to a gene: 4. The CDR3 bases that were read are TGTGCCAGCAGCCAACCATACTGGGGGGGCTATGCT. Its translation is CASSQPYWGGYA. The whole CDR3 reads CASSQPYWGGYAEQFF.

Of note for this clone: All gene names here are mouse names. The CDR3 end lies 4 residues beyond the end of the read and is filled in from the germline J gene. The J gene is TRBJ2-1, the V gene TRBV1, with 8 nucleotides matching TRBD1. This CDR3 has 14 residues. Trimming at V came to 7 bases and at J to 2 bases, leaving 4 bases not matched to a gene. Germline assignment: CDR1 NSQYPW and CDR2 LRSPGD (reference sequence). The sequenced part of the CDR3 DNA is TGCACCTGCACCCTGGACAGGGACTATGCT. Translated: CTCTLDRDYA. The CDR3 in its entirety is CTCTLDRDYAEQFF. The full variable domain, rest sourced from reference TRBV1 and TRBJ2-1, is VTLLEQNPRWRLVPRGQAVNLRCILKNSQYPWMSWYQQDLQKQLQWLFTLRSPGDKEVKSLPGADYLATRVTDTELRLQVANMSQGRTLYCTCTLDRDYAEQFFGPGTRLTVL.

This clone appeared a few times. Here the gene names and germline are mouse. The read terminates 4 residues before the CDR3 end, so the remaining end is supplied by the germline J gene. The chain couples TRBV13-3 to TRBJ1-1, with 12 bases matching TRBD1. This CDR3 is 16 amino acids long. V gave up 3 bases and J gave up 4 bases; unmatched junction bases: 7. Germline lookup yields CDR1 NNHDY and CDR2 SYVADS. CDR3 bases read: TGTGCCAGCAGTGTCCCGGGACAGGGGGCGGGCACA. Protein product: CASSVPGQGAGT. The complete CDR3 reads CASSVPGQGAGTEVFF.

Concerning this clone itself: TCRdb's protein and the translated DNA diverge at residue 15; the protein reported here is the translation of the DNA. Gene names are the mouse ones. The CDR3 is cut off 3 residues early in the read; its end comes from the germline J gene. The rearrangement uses TRBV1 and TRBJ1-3; tentative D call: TRBD1 (6 bases). This CDR3 is 18 amino acids long. From germline, CDR1 is NSQYPW and CDR2 LRSPGD (reference sequence). V was shortened by 0 bases and J by 0 bases, with 15 bases between the two germline ends. The CDR3 sequence: CTCSADPLQGGSGNTLYF. CDR3 DNA, as far as it was read: TGCACCTGCAGTGCAGATCCGCTACAGGGAGGTTCTGGAAATACG. Full variable domain (rest looked up from reference TRBV1 and TRBJ1-3): VTLLEQNPRWRLVPRGQAVNLRCILKNSQYPWMSWYQQDLQKQLQWLFTLRSPGDKEVKSLPGADYLATRVTDTELRLQVANMSQGRTLYCTCSADPLQGGSGNTLYFGEGSRLIVV.

This clone was recorded a few times. At residue 11, the TCRdb protein departs from the DNA translation, so the protein shown here was derived from the DNA itself. Mouse gene names apply. With the read ending 3 residues before the CDR3 end, the germline J gene is used to fill in that end. J is TRBJ1-6 and V is TRBV13-3; TRBD1 matches at 8 bases. TRBJ1-6 belongs to the ORF category, with a function that is uncertain. The CDR3 covers 14 residues. After removal of 4 bases from V and 8 bases from J, the junction contained 5 bases not matched to a gene. Germline loops: CDR1 NNHDY, CDR2 SYVADS. The CDR3 loop is CASSPRGQDSPLYF. The covered CDR3 bases are TGTGCCAGCAGTCCCAGGGGGCAGGATTCGCCC.

This clone was seen a few times. The protein recorded in TCRdb does not match the translated DNA at residue 13; the protein presented here comes from translating the DNA. Genes and germline come from the mouse. With the read ending 3 residues before the CDR3 end, the germline J gene is used to fill in that end. Other nucleotide sequences from this sample produce the same CDR3. The V call is TRBV1, the J call TRBJ1-6, with TRBD1 as a possible D gene (5 bases). TRBJ1-6 is classed as an ORF, of uncertain function. The V gene's germline CDR1 is NSQYPW and CDR2 LRSPGD (reference sequence). The CDR3 runs 16 residues. The V end was cut by 0 bases, the J end by 7 bases, with 13 bases between. CDR3 residues: CTCSADRRGDNSPLYF. The CDR3 bases that were read are TGCACCTGCAGTGCAGATCGCCGGGGGGACAATTCGCCC.

As concerns this clone: Gene and germline names: mouse. The CDR3 extends 4 residues past the end of the read, so its final part is completed from the germline J gene. The chain joins TRBV13-3 to TRBJ2-3; D is uncertain. The CDR3 runs 14 residues. The V end lost 3 bases, the J end lost 0 bases, and 8 bases lay between the germline ends. CDR1 and CDR2 (germline): NNHDY, SYVADS. The part of the CDR3 DNA that was read is TGTGCCAGCAGTGTGCTGGTTAGTGCAGAA. Translated: CASSVLVSAE. The complete CDR3 reads CASSVLVSAETLYF.

In the case of this clone: Here the gene names and germline are mouse. The CDR3 end is not reached by the read, which stops 4 residues before it; the germline J gene fills it in. The chain carries TRBV19 and TRBJ2-2; the match to TRBD1 covers 9 bases. CDR1 and CDR2 from the germline V gene are FNHDT and SITEND (reference sequence). The CDR3 runs 15 residues. The junction had 3 bases not matched to a gene; V was cut back by 3 bases and J by 3 bases. CDR3 loop: CASSRTGEDTGQLYF. The sequenced part of the CDR3 DNA is TGTGCCAGCAGTAGGACAGGGGAGGACACCGGG.

As concerns this clone: Any gene name here is a mouse gene name. The read is 4 residues too short to cover the CDR3 end, so that end is filled in from the germline J gene. The genes are TRBV13-3 and TRBJ2-5; 12 bases agree with TRBD2. Germline loops: CDR1 NNHDY, CDR2 SYVADS. CDR3 length equals 17 residues. The ends lost 0 bases at V and 2 bases at J; junction bases unmatched: 4. CDR3 bases read: TGTGCCAGCAGTGATGCTGGACTGGGGGGGGTCCAAGAC. It translates to CASSDAGLGGVQD. The CDR3 reads in full as CASSDAGLGGVQDTQYF.

This clone was observed a handful of times. Mouse names are used for the genes. The read stops 4 residues short of the end of the CDR3; the missing end is completed from the germline J gene. V and J are TRBV16 and TRBJ1-4; TRBD1 matches at 12 bases. J gave up 4 bases and V 5 bases, and 8 bases lay outside the gene matches. Germline assignment: CDR1 SGHSA and CDR2 FRNQAP. The CDR3 covers 17 residues. The DNA read from the CDR3 is TGTGCAAGCAGCACCCGGGACAGGGGGCGGAACAACGAA. This sequence encodes CASSTRDRGRNNE. The CDR3 in full is CASSTRDRGRNNERLFF.

This clone was seen at least ten times. The germline and genes are mouse ones. The read gets to within 4 residues of the CDR3 end, and the germline J gene fills in the rest. The sample contains more than one DNA sequence encoding this CDR3. The V call is TRBV13-3, the J call TRBJ2-4; TRBD1 is a possible D gene (6 bases). There are 12 residues in the CDR3. The V gene's germline CDR1 is NNHDY and CDR2 SYVADS. CDR3 DNA, as far as it was read: TGTGCCAGCAGACAGGGAGGAAAC. Translated, it gives CASRQGGN. The entire CDR3 is CASRQGGNTLYF.

This clone was detected only a few times. These gene names are mouse names. Read data end 4 residues before the CDR3 end; the end is taken from the germline J gene. The chain carries TRBV1 and TRBJ2-5, with D tentatively TRBD2 (6 bases). Germline-derived CDR1 and CDR2 are NSQYPW and LRSPGD (reference sequence). This CDR3 has 16 residues. V shed 0 bases and J shed 2 bases, with 12 bases lying between them. The sequenced CDR3 bases are TGCACCTGCAGTGCAGATCGGGGGGATTCCCAAGAC. Protein: CTCSADRGDSQD. The whole CDR3 protein reads CTCSADRGDSQDTQYF.

This clone was seen a few times. The gene symbols are mouse symbols. The read gets to within 4 residues of the CDR3 end, and the germline J gene fills in the rest. The chain has TRBV1 and TRBJ2-5; 12 nucleotides align to TRBD2. In germline, CDR1 is NSQYPW, CDR2 LRSPGD (reference sequence). This CDR3 contains 16 residues. The CDR3 bases that were read are TGCACCTGCAGTGCAGATCGACTGGGGGGGCGCGAC. Protein product: CTCSADRLGGRD. The whole CDR3 is CTCSADRLGGRDTQYF.

This clone was picked up a small number of times. Mouse names are used for the genes. The read gets to within 4 residues of the CDR3 end, and the germline J gene fills in the rest. The rearrangement uses TRBV13-3 and TRBJ2-7; 7 nucleotides match TRBD1. Trimming at V came to 1 base and at J to 0 bases, leaving 4 bases not matched to a gene. CDR1 and CDR2 (germline): NNHDY, SYVADS. This CDR3 has 15 amino acids. The CDR3: CASSDTGVSSYEQYF. The covered CDR3 bases are TGTGCCAGCAGTGATACAGGGGTAAGCTCCTAT.

The table lists this clone with a few counts. Gene names are the mouse ones. The DNA ends 4 residues before the CDR3 does, and the rest of the CDR3 is filled in from the germline J gene. J is TRBJ2-1 and V is TRBV13-3; 9 nucleotides match TRBD1. The germline gives CDR1 NNHDY, CDR2 SYVADS. The V segment lost 3 bases and the J segment 1 base; nucleotides outside the gene matches: 5. The CDR3 extends over 16 amino acids. The CDR3 is CASSAQQGANYAEQFF. CDR3 DNA (partial): TGTGCCAGCAGTGCCCAACAGGGGGCGAACTATGCT.

The sample holds many counts of this clone. The listed genes are named as in mouse. The read ends 4 residues shy of where the CDR3 ends; the end is completed using the germline J gene. The V call is TRBV1, the J call TRBJ2-1, with a possible D match to TRBD1 (6 bases). Germline CDR1 NSQYPW, CDR2 LRSPGD (reference sequence). The CDR3 is 14 residues long. Trimming cost V 6 bases and J 0 bases, with 9 bases left between them. The CDR3: CTCSDRSNYAEQFF. The DNA read from the CDR3 is TGCACCTGCAGCGACAGGTCTAACTATGCT.

This clone was counted only a few times. Gene and germline names: mouse. CDR3 sequence: CASSLGTGDAEQFF. The sequenced CDR3 bases are TGTGCCAGCTCTCTCGGGACAGGGGATGCT. The rearrangement uses TRBV12-1 and TRBJ2-1; 10 bases agree with TRBD1. The sequence runs out 4 residues before the end of the CDR3; the remainder is reconstructed from the germline J gene. The CDR3 is 14 residues long. Per germline, CDR1 SGHSN and CDR2 HYEKVE. V lost 0 bases, J lost 5 bases, and 0 bases stayed unmatched.

Concerning this clone: Gene names are mouse gene names. The read stops 4 residues short of the end of the CDR3; the missing end is completed from the germline J gene. The chain combines TRBV17 with TRBJ2-7; 10 positions agree with TRBD1. The CDR3 is 15 amino acids. CDR1 and CDR2 from the germline V gene are MNHDT and YYDKIL. This chain's CDR3 is CASSRETGGFYEQYF. The sequenced part of the CDR3 DNA is TGTGCTAGCAGTAGAGAGACAGGGGGCTTTTAT.

This clone was counted between two and nine times. Gene names and germline match the mouse. Sequencing ends 4 residues short of the CDR3 end; the germline J gene provides the rest. This chain connects TRBV1 to TRBJ2-7; the D gene is possibly TRBD1 (6 bases). The germline V and J ends were trimmed by 0 bases and 0 bases, with 12 bases remaining between them. CDR1 NSQYPW and CDR2 LRSPGD come from the germline V gene (reference sequence). This CDR3 contains 16 residues. The DNA read from the CDR3 is TGCACCTGCAGTGCAGATAAGGGACAACTCTCCTAT. Its protein is CTCSADKGQLSY. In full, the CDR3 is CTCSADKGQLSYEQYF.